This T cell receptor beta chain stems from a study of CD8+ T cells in alopecia areata. cDNA prepared by RNA extraction and subsequent reverse transcription served as the template for sequencing. Repertoires were generated with immunoSEQ multiplex PCR, while TCRdb's copy carries only in-frame clones and drops some. Here the sample spans about 97,000 clones, around 38% being singletons. Per the germline V gene, CDR1 is GTSNPN and CDR2 is SVGIG (reference sequence). The CDR3 is 15 amino acids. J lost 1 base, V lost 4 bases, and 2 bases had no gene match. The receptor comes from a human donor with alopecia areata. The V gene is TRBV30, the J gene TRBJ2-2, with TRBD2 identical over 11 bases. The sample consisted of CD4+ T cells sorted from blood. CDR3 sequence: CAWKLAGVNTGELFF. The CDR3 bases are TGTGCCTGGAAACTAGCGGGAGTGAACACCGGGGAGCTGTTTTTT.